The entry below gives a single T cell receptor (beta chain) sequence along with its context. This table comes from immunoSEQ multiplex PCR, and its TCRdb copy is limited to in-frame clones, with some not included. Here the sample spans about 14,000 clones, roughly 79% being singletons. These data come from a study of OX40 agonist ivuxolimab in advanced cancers. It was autoimmune disease history or systemic immunosuppression that excluded patients. The trim removed 4 bases at V and 5 bases at J, leaving 11 bases unmatched. Germline assignment: CDR1 KGHSH and CDR2 LQKENI. This CDR3 has 15 amino acids. The sequencing used CD4+ or CD8+ T cells sorted from blood, collected in a trial of the OX40 agonist ivuxolimab. This chain connects TRBV18 to TRBJ2-7; 7 bases agree with TRBD2. The clonotype originates from an adult with an advanced solid tumor such as melanoma, head and neck, liver or kidney cancer. Here the CDR3 DNA reads TGTGCCAGCTCACTGTATCGCGGGAGATCCCACGAGCAGTACTTC. It is translated as CASSLYRGRSHEQYF.